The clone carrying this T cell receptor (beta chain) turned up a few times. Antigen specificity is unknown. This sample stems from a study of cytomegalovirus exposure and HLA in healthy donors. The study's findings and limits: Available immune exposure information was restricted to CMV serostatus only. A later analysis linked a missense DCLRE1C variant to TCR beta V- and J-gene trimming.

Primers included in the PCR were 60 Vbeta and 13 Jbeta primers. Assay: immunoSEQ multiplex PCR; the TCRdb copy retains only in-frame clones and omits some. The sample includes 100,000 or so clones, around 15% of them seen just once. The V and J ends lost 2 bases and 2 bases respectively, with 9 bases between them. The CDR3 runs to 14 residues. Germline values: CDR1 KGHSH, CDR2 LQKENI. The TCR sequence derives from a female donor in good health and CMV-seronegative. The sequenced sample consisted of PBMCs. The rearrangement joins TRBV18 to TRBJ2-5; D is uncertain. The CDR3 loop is CASSPSAVQETQYF. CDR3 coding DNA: TGTGCCAGCTCACCATCGGCGGTTCAAGAGACCCAGTACTTC. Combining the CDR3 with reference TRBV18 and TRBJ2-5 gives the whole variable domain NAGVMQNPRHLVRRRGQEARLRCSPMKGHSHVYWYRQLPEEGLKFMVYLQKENIIDESGMPKERFSAEFPKEGPSILRIQQVVRGDSAAYFCASSPSAVQETQYFGPGTRLLVL.